This T cell receptor beta chain was identified during a study of shared clonotypes between healthy human individuals. The overall study: Donors had three CD4 naive, three CD4 memory, two CD8 naive and one CD8 memory plate apiece.

The donor cohort consisted entirely of Caucasian adults residing in Nashville, Tennessee. Several immunoSEQ 96-well plates shared each subset's DNA, each plate a replicate. The data were produced by immunoSEQ multiplex PCR, yet TCRdb's version contains in-frame clones alone and is incomplete. The sample shows roughly 1.4 million clones, 98% to 99% of them seen only once. CDR1 and CDR2 (germline): GTSNPN, SVGIG (reference sequence). The CDR3 consists of 15 residues. Trimming removed 2 bases at V and 1 base at J, with 14 bases between. The chain carries TRBV30 and TRBJ1-1, with a weak D call TRBD1 (5 bases). The specimen was naive CD4+ T cells sorted from blood. Subset defined: CD45RA+ positively selected. This sequence originates from a man in his thirties or forties in good health. The CDR3, as DNA: TGTGCCTGGAGTCGGGACCCTCGGGGGAACACTGAAGCTTTCTTT. Translation: CAWSRDPRGNTEAFF.